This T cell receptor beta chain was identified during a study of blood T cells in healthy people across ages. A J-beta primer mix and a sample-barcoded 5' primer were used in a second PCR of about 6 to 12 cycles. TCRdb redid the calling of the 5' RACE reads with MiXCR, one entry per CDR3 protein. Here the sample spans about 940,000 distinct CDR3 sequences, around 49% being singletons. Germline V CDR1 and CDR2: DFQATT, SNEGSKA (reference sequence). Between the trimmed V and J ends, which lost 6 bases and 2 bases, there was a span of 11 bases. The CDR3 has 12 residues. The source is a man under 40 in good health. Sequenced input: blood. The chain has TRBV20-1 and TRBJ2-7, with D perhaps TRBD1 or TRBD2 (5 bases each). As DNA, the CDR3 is TGCAGTGCCAGGGACGAAACCTACGAGCAGTACTTC. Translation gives CSARDETYEQYF.